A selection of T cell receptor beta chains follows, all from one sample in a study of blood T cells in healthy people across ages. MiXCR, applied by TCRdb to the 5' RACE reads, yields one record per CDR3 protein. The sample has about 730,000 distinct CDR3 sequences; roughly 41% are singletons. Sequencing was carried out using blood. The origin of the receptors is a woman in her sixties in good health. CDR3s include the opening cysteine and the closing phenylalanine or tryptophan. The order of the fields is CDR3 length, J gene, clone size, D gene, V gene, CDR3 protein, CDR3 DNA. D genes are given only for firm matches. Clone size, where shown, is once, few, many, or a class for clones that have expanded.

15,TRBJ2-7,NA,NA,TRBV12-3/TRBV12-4,CASSLFASRTYEQYF,TGTGCCAGCAGTTTATTCGCCAGCCGCACCTACGAGCAGTACTTC
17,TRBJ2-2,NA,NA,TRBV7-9,CASSLGESFPNTGELFF,TGTGCCAGCAGCCTCGGCGAATCCTTTCCTAACACCGGGGAGCTGTTTTTT
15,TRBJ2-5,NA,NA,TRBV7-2,CASSFQGGEQETQYF,TGTGCCAGCAGCTTTCAAGGCGGGGAACAAGAGACCCAGTACTTC
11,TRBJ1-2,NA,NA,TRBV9,CASERTGGYTF,TGTGCCAGTGAGAGAACGGGGGGCTACACCTTC
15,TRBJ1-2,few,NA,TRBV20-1,CSAYPGSRREYGYTF,TGCAGTGCTTATCCAGGGAGTCGGCGGGAATATGGCTACACCTTC
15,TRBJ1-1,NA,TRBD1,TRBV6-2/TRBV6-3,CAIKKGQNMNTEAFF,TGTGCCATCAAAAAGGGACAGAACATGAACACTGAAGCTTTCTTT
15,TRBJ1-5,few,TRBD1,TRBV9,CASSGGQVEGQPQHF,TGTGCCAGCAGCGGGGGACAGGTAGAAGGACAGCCCCAGCATTTT
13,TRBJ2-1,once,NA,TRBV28,CASRLADYNEQFF,TGTGCCAGCAGACTAGCAGACTACAATGAGCAGTTCTTC
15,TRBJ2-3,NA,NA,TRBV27,CTSTRRGLSADTQYF,TGTACCAGCACCAGACGGGGACTGAGCGCAGATACGCAGTATTTT
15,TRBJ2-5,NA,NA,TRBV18,CASSPPGAGQETQYF,TGTGCCAGCTCACCACCTGGGGCAGGCCAAGAGACCCAGTACTTC
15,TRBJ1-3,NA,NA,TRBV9,CASSVSRGEGNTIYF,TGTGCCAGCAGCGTCTCCAGGGGCGAGGGAAACACCATATATTTT
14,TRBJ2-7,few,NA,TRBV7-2,CASSHGQLPPGRYF,TGTGCCAGCAGCCACGGACAACTACCCCCCGGGCGGTACTTC
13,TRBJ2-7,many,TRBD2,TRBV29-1,CSVRDYGIYEQYF,TGCAGCGTACGGGACTACGGAATCTACGAGCAGTACTTC
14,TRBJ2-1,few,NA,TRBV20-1,CSASRQELYNEQFF,TGCAGTGCTAGCAGACAGGAGCTCTACAATGAGCAGTTCTTC
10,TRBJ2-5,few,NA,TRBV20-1,CSAATETQYF,TGCAGTGCTGCTACCGAGACCCAGTACTTC
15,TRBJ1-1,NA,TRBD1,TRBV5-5,CASSLGGQPWAEAFF,TGTGCCAGCAGCTTGGGGGGACAGCCGTGGGCTGAAGCTTTCTTT
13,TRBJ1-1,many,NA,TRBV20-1,CSAKARQWAEAFF,TGCAGTGCAAAGGCAAGGCAGTGGGCTGAAGCTTTCTTT